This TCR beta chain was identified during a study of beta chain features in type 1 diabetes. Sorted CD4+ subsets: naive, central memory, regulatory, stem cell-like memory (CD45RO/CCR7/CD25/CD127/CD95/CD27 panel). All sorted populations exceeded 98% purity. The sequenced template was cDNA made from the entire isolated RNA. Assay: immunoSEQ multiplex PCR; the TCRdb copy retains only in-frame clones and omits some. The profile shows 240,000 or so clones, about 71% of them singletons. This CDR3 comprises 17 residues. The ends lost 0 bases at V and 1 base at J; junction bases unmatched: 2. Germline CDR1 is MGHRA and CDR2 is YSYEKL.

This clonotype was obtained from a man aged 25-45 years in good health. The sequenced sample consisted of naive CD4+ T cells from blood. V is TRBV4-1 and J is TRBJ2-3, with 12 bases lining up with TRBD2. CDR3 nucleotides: TGCGCCAGCAGCCAAGACCTAGCGGGGGGGCGCACAGATACGCAGTATTTT. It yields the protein CASSQDLAGGRTDTQYF.